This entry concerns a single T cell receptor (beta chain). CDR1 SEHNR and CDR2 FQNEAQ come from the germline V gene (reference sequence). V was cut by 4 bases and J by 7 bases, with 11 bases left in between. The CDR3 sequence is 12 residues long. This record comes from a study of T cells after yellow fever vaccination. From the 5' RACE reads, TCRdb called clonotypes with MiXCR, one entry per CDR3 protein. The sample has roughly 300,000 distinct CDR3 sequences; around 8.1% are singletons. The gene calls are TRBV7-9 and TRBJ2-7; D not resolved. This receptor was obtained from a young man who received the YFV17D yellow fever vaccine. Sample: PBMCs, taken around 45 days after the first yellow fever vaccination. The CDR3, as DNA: TGTGCCAGCAGCTCAGGATGGGGAGAGCAGTACGTC. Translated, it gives CASSSGWGEQYV.